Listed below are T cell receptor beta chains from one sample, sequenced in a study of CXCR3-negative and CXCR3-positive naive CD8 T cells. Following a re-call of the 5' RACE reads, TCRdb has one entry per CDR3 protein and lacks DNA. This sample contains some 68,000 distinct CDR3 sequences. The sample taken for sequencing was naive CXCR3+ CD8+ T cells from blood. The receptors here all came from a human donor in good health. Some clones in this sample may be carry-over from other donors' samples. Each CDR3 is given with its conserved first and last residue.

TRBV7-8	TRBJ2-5	CASSLVRGGQETQYF
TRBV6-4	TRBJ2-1	CASSDSMGYEQFF
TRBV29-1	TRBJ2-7	CSVEDTRVDEQYF
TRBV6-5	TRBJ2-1	CASSYPGQRNEQFF
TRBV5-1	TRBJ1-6	CASSLGQGVYNSPLHF
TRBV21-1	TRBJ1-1	CASSNGGDPTEAFF
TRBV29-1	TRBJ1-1	CSVEWGNTEAFF
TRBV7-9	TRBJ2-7	CASSHGTDPYEQYF
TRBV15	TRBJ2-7	CATSGGTGGDEQYF
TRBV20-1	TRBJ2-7	CSARDDQKRGEGTYEQYF
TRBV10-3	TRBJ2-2	CAISESGRTNTGELFF
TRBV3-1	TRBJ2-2	CASSQDWTPGELFF
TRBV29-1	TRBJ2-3	CSVEGLAGARTDTQYF
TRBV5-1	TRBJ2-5	CASSMVEGKTQYF
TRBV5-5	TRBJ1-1	CASSSSQGGPEAFF
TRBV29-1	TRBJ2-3	CSVYLTSGSTDTQYF
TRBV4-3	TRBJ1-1	CASSKSLEGTEAFF
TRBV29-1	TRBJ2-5	CSVGTGGRETQYF
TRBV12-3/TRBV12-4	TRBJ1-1	CASSLVTPVGTEAFF
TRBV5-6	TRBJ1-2	CASSLPGVIYGYTF
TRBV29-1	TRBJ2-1	CAGTSGSDEQFF
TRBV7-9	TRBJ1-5	CASSLVSGNQPQHF
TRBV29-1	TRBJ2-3	CSVEGTRDGSTDTQYF
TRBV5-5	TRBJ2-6	CASSSASGFGANVLTF
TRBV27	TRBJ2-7	CASSLMGTDSYEQYF
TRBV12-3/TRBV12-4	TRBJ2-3	CASSLVAGTDTQYF
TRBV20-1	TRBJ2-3	CSAASGLRSDTQYF
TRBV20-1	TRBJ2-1	CSARDRGGASNEQFF
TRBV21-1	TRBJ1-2	CASSKGTERGVSGYTF
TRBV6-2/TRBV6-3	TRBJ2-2	CASSFTGPTNTGELFF
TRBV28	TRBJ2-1	CASSFPGGRPNEQFF
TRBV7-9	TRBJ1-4	CASSSTRGPPGEKLFF
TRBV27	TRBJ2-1	CASKTSGNNEQFF
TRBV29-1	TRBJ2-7	CSVEDRPYEQYF
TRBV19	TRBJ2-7	CASREFEGVGEQYF